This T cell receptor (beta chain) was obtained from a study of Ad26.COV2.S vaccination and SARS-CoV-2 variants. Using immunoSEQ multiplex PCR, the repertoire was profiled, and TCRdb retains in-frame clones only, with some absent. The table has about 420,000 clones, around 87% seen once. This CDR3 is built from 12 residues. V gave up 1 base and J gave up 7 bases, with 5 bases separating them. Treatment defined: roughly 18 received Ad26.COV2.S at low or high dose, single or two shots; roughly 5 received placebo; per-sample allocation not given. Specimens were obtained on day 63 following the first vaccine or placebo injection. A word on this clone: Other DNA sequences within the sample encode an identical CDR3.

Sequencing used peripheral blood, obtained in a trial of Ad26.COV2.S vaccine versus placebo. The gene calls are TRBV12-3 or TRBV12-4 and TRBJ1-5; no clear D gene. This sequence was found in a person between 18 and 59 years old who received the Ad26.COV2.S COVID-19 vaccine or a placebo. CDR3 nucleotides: TGTGCCAGCAGTTTAGGGGAGCAGCCCCAGCATTTT. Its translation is CASSLGEQPQHF.